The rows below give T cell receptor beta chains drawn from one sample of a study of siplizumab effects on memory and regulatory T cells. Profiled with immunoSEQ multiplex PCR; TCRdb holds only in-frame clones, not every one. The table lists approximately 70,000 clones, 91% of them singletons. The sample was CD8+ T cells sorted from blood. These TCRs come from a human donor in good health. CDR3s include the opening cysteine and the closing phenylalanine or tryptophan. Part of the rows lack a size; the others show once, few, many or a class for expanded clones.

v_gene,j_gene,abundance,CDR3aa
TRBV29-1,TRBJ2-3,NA,CSVVGREVGDTQYF
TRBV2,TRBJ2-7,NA,CASSEALGQQAYEQYF
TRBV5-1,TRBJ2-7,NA,CASSPWTGDHSYEQYF
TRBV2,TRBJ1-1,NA,CASSGGFPEAFF
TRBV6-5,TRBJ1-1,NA,CASSYSIDRASEAFF
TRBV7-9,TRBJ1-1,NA,CASGFESEAFF
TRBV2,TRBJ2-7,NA,CAIMEGPSGGAYEQYF
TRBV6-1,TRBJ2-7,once,CASSVLTPVLYEQYF
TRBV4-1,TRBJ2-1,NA,CASSQDSPLRSGDNEQFF
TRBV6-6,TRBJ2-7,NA,CASSPTGGGLWVQYF
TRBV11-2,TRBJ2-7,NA,CASSPADSYEQYF
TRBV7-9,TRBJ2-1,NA,CASSPPGPPFF
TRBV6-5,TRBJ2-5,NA,CASSRIAGIQETQYF
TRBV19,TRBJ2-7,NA,CASSPWTGSYEQYF
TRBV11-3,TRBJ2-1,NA,CASSPWGQGTYNEQFF
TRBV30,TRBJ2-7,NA,CAWSVGLGYEQYF
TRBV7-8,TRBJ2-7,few,CASSFEERGLSYEQYF
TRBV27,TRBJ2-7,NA,CASSSFRQGASGYEQYF
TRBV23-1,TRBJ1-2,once,CASSQSEGSAPGQYGYTF
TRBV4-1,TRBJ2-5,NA,CASSPSQAAYQETQYF
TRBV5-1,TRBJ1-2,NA,CASSLGENSNYGYTF
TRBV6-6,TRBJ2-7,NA,CASSLPPGGLYEQYF
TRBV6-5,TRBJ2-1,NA,CASSYSRLAGDYEQFF
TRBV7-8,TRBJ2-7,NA,CASSQDGYEQYF
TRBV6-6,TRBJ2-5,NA,CASSSPGSQETQYF
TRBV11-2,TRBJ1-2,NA,CASSVRGTVYGYTF
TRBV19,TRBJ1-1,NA,CASSIGQIGNTEAFF
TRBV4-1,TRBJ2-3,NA,CASSQTSGRADTQYF
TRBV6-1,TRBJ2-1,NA,CASSAPGTGIPYNEQFF
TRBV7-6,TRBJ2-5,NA,CASSLLPTSGGAGETQYF
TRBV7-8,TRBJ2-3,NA,CASSFMGGSTDTQYF
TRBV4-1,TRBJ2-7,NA,CASSQDVGGRSYEQYF
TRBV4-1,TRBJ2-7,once,CASSHLTGLLYEQYF
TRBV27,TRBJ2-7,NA,CASSLYGGNSYEQYF
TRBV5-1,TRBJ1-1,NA,CASTAGGLEAFF
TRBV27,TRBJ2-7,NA,CASSPSAGTAPYEQYF
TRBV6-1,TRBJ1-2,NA,CASSEMGAGNGYTF
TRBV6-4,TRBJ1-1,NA,CASSEGTEAFF
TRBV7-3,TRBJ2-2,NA,CASSPHTGELFF
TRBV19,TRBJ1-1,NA,CASPRGAEAFF
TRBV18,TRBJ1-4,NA,CASSSAPKGPANEKLFF
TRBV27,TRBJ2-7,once,CASSPGQGVSEQYF
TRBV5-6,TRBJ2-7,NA,CASSLLGDEQYF
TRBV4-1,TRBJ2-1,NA,CASSQDNPLIGSPSGAEQFF
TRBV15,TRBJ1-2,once,CATSNPPGQWPYGYTF
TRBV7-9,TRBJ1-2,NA,CASSTTANYGYTF